This T cell receptor (beta chain) was found in a study of T cells after yellow fever vaccination. About the study: Some fractions had low cell numbers, and these were prepared with SMART-Seq v4 Ultra Low Input. Findings and limits, study-wide: Contamination of FACS-sorted repertoires by abundant clonotypes from the bulk population could occur. Reappearance after the booster was observed for most primary-vaccination clones (96% CD4, about 86% CD8).

CDR3 length: 12 residues. Germline-derived CDR1 and CDR2 are DFQATT and SNEGSKA (reference sequence). V lost 5 bases and J 4 bases, leaving 11 bases between the germline ends. It was through 5'RACE template switching that TCR cDNA was made, with a universal primer site and UMIs added. TCRdb itself ran the 5' RACE reads through MiXCR, one entry per CDR3 protein. Of fewer than 650,000 distinct CDR3 sequences listed, 21% were seen once; the top ten hold 15% to 20%. This clonotype was seen only a few times. The antigen is undetermined. The chain couples TRBV20-1 to TRBJ1-2, with D uncertain. The receptor's source is a man aged 18 to 30 who received the YFV17D yellow fever vaccine. Here the sequenced sample was PBMCs, taken less than 25 days after the first yellow fever vaccination. The chain's CDR3 is CSAAGGVYGYTF. CDR3 in DNA: TGCAGTGCTGCAGGCGGTGTCTATGGCTACACCTTC.